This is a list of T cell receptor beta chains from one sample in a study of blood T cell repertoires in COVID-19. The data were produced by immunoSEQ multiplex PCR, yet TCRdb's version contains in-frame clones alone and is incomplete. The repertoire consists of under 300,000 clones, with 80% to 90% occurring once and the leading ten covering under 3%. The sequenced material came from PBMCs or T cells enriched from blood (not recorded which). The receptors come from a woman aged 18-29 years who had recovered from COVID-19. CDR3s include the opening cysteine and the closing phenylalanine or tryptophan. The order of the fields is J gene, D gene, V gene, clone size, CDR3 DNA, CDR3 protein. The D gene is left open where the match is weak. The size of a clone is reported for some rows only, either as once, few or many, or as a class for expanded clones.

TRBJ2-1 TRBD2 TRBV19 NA TGTGCCAGTAGTACTAGGGAACGGGGGGGCAATGAGCAGTTCTTC CASSTRERGGNEQFF
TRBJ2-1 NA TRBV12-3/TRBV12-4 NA TGTGCCAGCAGCACACAGGCAGGCAATGAGCAGTTCTTC CASSTQAGNEQFF
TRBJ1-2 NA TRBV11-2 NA TGTGCCAGCAGCTTGGAAGGACAGTCAAGCTACACCTTC CASSLEGQSSYTF
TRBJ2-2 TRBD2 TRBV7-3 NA TGTGCCAGCGGGGGTCTAGCGGCCAGCGGGGAGCTGTTTTTT CASGGLAASGELFF
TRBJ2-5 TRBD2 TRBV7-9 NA TGTGCCAGCAGCTTACTAACTAGCGGGAGCCAAGAGACCCAGTACTTC CASSLLTSGSQETQYF
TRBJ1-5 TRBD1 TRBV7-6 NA TGTGCCAGCAGCTTGGGGACAGGGGAAAGTCAGCCCCAGCATTTT CASSLGTGESQPQHF
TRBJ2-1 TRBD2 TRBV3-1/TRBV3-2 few TGTGCCAGCAGCCGCGGGAGTAGCGGGGTTACCTACAATGAGCAGTTCTTC CASSRGSSGVTYNEQFF
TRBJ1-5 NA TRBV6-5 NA TGTGCCAGCAGTTCACGGACAAGAAGCAATCAGCCCCAGCATTTT CASSSRTRSNQPQHF
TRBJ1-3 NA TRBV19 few TGTGCCAGTAGTACCGCCGGGGGCTCTGGAAACACCATATATTTT CASSTAGGSGNTIYF
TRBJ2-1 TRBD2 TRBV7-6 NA TGTGCCAGCAGCTTAGAAGGGACTAGCAGCTATTACTCCTACAATGAGCAGTTCTTC CASSLEGTSSYYSYNEQFF
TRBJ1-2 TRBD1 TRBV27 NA TGTGCCAGCGGCTCCTTTCACAGGGGGGTCTATGGCTACACCTTC CASGSFHRGVYGYTF
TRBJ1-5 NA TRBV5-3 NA TGTGCCAGAAGCCAGGAGGCGGGAAACAATCAGCCCCAGCATTTT CARSQEAGNNQPQHF
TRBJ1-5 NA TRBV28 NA TGTGCCAGCAGCGGCCCCGCGATGGGGGGGCAGCCCCAGCATTTT CASSGPAMGGQPQHF
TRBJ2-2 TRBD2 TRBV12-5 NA TGTGCTAGTGGTTTGGTAATATCTTTGGCTAGCGGGGGCCCGAACACCGGGGAGCTGTTTTTT CASGLVISLASGGPNTGELFF
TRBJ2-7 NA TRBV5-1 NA TGCGCCAGCAGCTTGGGGCCTTGGAGGGGCTCCTACGAGCAGTACTTC CASSLGPWRGSYEQYF
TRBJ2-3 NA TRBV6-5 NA TGTGCCAGCAGGATCCCCGGGGATGATACGCAGTATTTT CASRIPGDDTQYF
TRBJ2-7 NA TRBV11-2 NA TGTGCCAGCAGTGGGGGGACGAGCGAGCAGTACTTC CASSGGTSEQYF
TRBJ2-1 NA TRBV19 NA TGTGCCAGTAGTATCTCGACAGGCTACAATGAGCAGTTCTTC CASSISTGYNEQFF
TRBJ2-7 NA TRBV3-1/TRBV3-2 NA TGTGCCAGCAGCCCCACCGGGGTTCCAGCGGCCGAGCAGTACTTC CASSPTGVPAAEQYF
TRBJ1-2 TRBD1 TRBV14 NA TGTGCCAGCAGCCTTCGGGACAGGGCGGTCTATGGCTACACCTTC CASSLRDRAVYGYTF
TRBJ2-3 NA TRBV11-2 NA TGTGCCAGCAGCTTAACGGGGGTAAGCACAGATACGCAGTATTTT CASSLTGVSTDTQYF
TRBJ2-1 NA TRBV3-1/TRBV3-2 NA TGTGCCAGCAGCCAAGTATTAGCGCGGGCCGCCCTCTACAATGAGCAGTTCTTC CASSQVLARAALYNEQFF
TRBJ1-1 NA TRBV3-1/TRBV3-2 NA TGTGCCAGCAGCCTTCAGGGGTTGGGGAACACTGAAGCTTTCTTT CASSLQGLGNTEAFF
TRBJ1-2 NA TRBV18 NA TGTGCCAGCTCACCGCGGGTATCAACCCCCTTCACTGGACCACAAAAATATGGCTACACCTTC CASSPRVSTPFTGPQKYGYTF
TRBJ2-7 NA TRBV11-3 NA TGTGCCAGCAGCCCAGGGCCTGCCTACGAGCAGTACTTC CASSPGPAYEQYF
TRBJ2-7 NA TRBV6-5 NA TGTGCCAGCAGTTACTCAGGACAGTACTTCTCCTACGAGCAGTACTTC CASSYSGQYFSYEQYF
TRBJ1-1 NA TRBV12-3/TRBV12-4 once TGTGCCAGCAGTCGTAGAGGCACTGAAGCTTTCTTT CASSRRGTEAFF
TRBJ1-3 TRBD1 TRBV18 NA TGTGCCAGCTCACGTCAAATAATAGGGGGCCCCAGCTCTGGAAACACCATATATTTT CASSRQIIGGPSSGNTIYF
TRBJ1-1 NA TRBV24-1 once TGTGCCACCACTTCAGGGGCCAGCACTGAAGCTTTCTTT CATTSGASTEAFF
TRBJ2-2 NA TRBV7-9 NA TGTGCCAGCAGCCCAGTTACAGGGGCGGGGACCGGGGAGCTGTTTTTT CASSPVTGAGTGELFF
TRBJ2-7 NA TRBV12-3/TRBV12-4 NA TGTGCCAGCAGTTTCGGGACCTACGAGCAGTACTTC CASSFGTYEQYF
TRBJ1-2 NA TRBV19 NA TGTGCCAGTGGGTTCGAGGATCTCTATGGCTACACCTTC CASGFEDLYGYTF
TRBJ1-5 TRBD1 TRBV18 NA TGTGCCAGCTCAGATTACAGGGGGCTTATCAATCAGCCCCAGCATTTT CASSDYRGLINQPQHF